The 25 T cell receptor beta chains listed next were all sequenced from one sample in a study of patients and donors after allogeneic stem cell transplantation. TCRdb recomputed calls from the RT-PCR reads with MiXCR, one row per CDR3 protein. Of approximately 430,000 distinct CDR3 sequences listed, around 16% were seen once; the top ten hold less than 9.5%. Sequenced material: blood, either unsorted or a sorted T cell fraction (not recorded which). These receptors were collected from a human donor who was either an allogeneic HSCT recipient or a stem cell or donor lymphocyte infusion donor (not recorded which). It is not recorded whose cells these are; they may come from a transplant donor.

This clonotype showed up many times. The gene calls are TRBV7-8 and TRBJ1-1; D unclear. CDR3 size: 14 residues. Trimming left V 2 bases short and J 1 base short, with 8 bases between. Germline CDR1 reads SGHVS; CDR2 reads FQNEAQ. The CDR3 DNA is TGTGCCAGCAGCTTATTTTCCGCGAACACTGAAGCTTTCTTT. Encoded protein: CASSLFSANTEAFF.

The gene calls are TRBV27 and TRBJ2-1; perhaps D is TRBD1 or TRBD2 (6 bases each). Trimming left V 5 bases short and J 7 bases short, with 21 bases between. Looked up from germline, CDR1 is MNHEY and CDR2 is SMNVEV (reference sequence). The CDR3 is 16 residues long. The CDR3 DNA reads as TGTGCCAGCAGTCCCCGACCGTGGAGGGGGTGGAATGAGCAGTTCTTC. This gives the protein CASSPRPWRGWNEQFF.

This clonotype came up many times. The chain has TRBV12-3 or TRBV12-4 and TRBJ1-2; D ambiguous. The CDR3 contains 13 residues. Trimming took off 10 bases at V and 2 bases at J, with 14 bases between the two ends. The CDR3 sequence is CATTRGGNYGYTF. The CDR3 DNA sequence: TGTGCCACGACCCGAGGCGGAAACTATGGCTACACCTTC.

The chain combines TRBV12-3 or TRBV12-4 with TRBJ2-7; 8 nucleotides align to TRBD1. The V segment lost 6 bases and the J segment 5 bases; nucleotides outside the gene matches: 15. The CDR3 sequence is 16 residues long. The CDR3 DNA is TGTGCCAGCAGCCTCTATCGACAGGGGAATATCGACGAGCAGTACTTC. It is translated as CASSLYRQGNIDEQYF.

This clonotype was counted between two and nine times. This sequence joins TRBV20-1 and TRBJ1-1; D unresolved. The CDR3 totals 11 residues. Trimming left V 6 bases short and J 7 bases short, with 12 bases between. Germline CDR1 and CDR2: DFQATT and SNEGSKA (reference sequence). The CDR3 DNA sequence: TGCAGTGCCCCCCCCGGGAATGAAGCTTTCTTT. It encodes CSAPPGNEAFF.

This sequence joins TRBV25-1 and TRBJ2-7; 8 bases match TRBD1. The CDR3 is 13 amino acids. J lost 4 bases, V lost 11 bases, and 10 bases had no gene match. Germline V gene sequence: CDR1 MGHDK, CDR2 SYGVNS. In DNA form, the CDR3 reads TGTGCCGTTCAGCGGACAGGGCTTTACGAGCAGTACTTC. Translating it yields CAVQRTGLYEQYF.

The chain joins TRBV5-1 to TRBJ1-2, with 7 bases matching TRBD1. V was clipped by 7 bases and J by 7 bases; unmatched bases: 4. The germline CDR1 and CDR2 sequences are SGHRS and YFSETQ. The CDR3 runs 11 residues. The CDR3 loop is CASSTGSGYTF. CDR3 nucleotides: TGCGCCAGCTCGACAGGGAGTGGCTACACCTTC. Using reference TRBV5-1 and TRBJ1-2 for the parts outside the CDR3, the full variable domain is KAGVTQTPRYLIKTRGQQVTLSCSPISGHRSVSWYQQTPGQGLQFLFEYFSETQRNKGNFPGRFSGRQFSNSRSEMNVSTLELGDSALYLCASSTGSGYTFGSGTRLTVV.

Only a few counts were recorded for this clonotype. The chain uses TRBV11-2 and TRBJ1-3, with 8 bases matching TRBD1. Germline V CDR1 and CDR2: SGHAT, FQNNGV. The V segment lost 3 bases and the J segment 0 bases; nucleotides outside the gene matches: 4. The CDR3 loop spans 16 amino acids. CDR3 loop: CASSFRGQASGNTIYF. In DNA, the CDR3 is TGTGCCAGCAGCTTTAGGGGACAGGCCTCTGGAAACACCATATATTTT.

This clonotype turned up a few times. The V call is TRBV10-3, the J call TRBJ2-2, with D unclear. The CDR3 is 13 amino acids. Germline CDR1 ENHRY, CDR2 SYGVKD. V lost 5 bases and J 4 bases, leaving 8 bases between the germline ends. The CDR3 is CAISPDFTGELFF. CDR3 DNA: TGTGCCATCAGTCCAGATTTCACCGGGGAGCTGTTTTTT.

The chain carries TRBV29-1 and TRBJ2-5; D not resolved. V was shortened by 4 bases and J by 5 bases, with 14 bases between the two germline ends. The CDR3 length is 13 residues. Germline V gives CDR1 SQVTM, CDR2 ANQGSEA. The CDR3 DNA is TGCAGCGTTGTCCCCGGTTCAAAGGAGACCCAGTACTTC. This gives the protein CSVVPGSKETQYF.

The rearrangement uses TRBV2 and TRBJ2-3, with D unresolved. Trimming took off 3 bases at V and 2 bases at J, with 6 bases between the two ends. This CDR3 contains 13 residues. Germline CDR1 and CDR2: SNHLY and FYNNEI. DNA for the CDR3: TGTGCCAGCAGTGATTCTTCCACAGATACGCAGTATTTT. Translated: CASSDSSTDTQYF.

The CDR3, as DNA: TGCGCCAGCAGCTTACTAGCGGGAGAGTCAGATACGCAGTATTTT. Protein product: CASSLLAGESDTQYF. The chain uses TRBV5-1 and TRBJ2-3, with 11 positions matching TRBD2. This CDR3 region has 15 residues. Germline V gene data show CDR1 as SGHRS and CDR2 as YFSETQ. The V segment lost 2 bases and the J segment 4 bases; nucleotides outside the gene matches: 3.

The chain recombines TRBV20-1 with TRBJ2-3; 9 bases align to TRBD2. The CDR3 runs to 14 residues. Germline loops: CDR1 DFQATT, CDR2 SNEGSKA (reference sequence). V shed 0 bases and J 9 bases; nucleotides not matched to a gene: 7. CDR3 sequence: CSARDPGRGGTQYF. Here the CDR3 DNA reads TGCAGTGCTAGAGATCCCGGGCGGGGGGGCACGCAGTATTTT.

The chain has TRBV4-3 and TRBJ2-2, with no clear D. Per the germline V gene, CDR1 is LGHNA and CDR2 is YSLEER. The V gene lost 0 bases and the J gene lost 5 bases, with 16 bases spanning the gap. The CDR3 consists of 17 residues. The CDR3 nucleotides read TGCGCCAGCAGCCAAGATGTGGGGAATTTAGGAACCGGGGAGCTGTTTTTT. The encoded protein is CASSQDVGNLGTGELFF.

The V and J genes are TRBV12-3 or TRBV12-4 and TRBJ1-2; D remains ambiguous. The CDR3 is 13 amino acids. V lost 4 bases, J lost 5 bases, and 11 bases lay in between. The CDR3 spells CASSWWVWYGYTF. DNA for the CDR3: TGTGCCAGCAGTTGGTGGGTATGGTATGGCTACACCTTC.

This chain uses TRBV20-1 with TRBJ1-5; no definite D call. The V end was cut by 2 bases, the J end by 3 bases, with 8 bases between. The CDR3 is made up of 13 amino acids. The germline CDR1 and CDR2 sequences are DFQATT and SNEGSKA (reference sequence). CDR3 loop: CSARQDPNQPQHF. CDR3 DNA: TGCAGTGCTAGACAGGACCCCAATCAGCCCCAGCATTTT.

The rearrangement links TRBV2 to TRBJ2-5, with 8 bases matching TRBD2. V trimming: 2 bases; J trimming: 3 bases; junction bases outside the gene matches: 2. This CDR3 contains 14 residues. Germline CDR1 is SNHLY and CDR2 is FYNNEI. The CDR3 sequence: CASSEYGREETQYF. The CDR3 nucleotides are TGTGCCAGCAGTGAATACGGGAGGGAAGAGACCCAGTACTTC.

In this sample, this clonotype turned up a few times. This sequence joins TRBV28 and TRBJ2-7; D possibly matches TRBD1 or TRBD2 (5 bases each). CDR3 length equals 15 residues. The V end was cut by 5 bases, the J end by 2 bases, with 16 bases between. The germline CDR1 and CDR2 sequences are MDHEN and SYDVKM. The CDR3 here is CASSTPRDGTYEQYF. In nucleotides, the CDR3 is TGTGCCAGCAGTACCCCTCGGGACGGCACCTACGAGCAGTACTTC.

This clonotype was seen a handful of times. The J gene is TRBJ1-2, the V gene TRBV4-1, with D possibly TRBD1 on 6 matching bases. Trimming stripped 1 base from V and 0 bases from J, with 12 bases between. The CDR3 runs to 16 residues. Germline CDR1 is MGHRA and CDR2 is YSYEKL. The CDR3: CASSQGGGSTNYGYTF. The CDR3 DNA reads TGCGCCAGCAGCCAAGGTGGGGGCAGCACTAACTATGGCTACACCTTC.

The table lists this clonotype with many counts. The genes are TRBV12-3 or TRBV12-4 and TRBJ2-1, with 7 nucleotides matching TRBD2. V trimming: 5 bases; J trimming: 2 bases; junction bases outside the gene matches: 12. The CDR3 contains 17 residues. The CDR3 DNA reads TGTGCCAGCAGTCGGTTCTCTCTAGCGGTTGCCTACAATGAGCAGTTCTTC. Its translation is CASSRFSLAVAYNEQFF.

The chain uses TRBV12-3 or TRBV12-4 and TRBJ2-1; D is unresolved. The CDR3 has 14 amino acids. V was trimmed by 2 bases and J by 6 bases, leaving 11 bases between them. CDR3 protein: CASSLRPLINEQFF. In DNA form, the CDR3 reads TGTGCCAGCAGTTTACGGCCTCTCATCAATGAGCAGTTCTTC.

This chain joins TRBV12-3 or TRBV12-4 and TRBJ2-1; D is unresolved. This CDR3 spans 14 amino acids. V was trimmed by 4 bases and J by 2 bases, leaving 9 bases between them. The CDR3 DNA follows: TGTGCCAGCAGTTCGGGCTTTCCCTACAATGAGCAGTTCTTC. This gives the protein CASSSGFPYNEQFF.

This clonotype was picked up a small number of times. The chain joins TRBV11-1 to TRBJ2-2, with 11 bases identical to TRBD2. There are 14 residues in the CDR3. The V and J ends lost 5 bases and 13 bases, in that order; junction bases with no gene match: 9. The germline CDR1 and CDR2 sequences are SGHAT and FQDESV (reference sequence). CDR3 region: CASSPKLAGVVLFF. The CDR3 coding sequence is TGTGCCAGCAGCCCAAAACTAGCGGGAGTGGTGCTGTTTTTT.

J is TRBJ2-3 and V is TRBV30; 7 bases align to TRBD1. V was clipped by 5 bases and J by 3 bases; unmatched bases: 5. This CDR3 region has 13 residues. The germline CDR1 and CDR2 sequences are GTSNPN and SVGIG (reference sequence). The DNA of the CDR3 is TGTGCCTGGGATGGACAGGCAACAGATACGCAGTATTTT. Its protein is CAWDGQATDTQYF.

The CDR3 nucleotides read TGTGCCAGCAGCCCGGCTAGCGGGAGAATATCAGATACGCAGTATTTT. Protein product: CASSPASGRISDTQYF. This chain links TRBV7-2 with TRBJ2-3; 10 bases are a match to TRBD2. The V and J ends lost 5 bases and 4 bases, in that order; junction bases with no gene match: 9. CDR1 and CDR2 from the germline V gene are SGHTA and FQGNSA. CDR3 length: 16 residues. The variable domain in full, completed from reference TRBV7-2 and TRBJ2-3, reads GAGVSQSPSNKVTEKGKDVELRCDPISGHTALYWYRQSLGQGLEFLIYFQGNSAPDKSGLPSDRFSAERTGGSVSTLTIQRTQQEDSAVYLCASSPASGRISDTQYFGPGTRLTVL.